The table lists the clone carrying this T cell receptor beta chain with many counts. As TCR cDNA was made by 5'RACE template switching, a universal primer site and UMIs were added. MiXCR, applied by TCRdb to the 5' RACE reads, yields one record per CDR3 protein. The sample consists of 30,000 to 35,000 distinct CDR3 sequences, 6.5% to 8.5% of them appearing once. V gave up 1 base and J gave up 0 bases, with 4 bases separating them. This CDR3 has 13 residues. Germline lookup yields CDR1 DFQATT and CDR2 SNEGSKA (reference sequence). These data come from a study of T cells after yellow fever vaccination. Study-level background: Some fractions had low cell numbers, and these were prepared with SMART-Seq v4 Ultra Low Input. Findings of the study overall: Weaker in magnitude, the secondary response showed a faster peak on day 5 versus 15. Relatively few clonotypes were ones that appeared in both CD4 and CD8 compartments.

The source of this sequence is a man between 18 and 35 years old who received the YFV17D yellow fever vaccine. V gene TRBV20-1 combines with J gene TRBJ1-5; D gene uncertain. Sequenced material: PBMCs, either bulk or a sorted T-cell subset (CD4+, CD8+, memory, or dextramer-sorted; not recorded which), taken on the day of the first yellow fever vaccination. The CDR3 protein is CSARGHSNQPQHF. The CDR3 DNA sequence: TGCAGTGCTAGAGGACATAGCAATCAGCCCCAGCATTTT.